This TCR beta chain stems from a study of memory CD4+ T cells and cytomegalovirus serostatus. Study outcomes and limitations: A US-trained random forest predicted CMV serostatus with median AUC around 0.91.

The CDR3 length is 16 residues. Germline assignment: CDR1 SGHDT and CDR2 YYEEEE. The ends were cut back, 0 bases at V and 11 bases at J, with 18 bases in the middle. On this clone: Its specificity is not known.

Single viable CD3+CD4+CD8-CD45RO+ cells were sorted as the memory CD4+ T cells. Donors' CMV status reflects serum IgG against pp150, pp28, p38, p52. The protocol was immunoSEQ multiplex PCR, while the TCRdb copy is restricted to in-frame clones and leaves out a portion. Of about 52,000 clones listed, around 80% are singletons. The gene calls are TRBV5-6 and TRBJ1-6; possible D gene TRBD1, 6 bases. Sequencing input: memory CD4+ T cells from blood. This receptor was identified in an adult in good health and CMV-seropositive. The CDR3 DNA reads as TGTGCCAGCAGCTTGGATACCGGGAGGGGGATTACACCCCTCCACTTT. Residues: CASSLDTGRGITPLHF.